These 14 T cell receptor beta chains originate from one sample sequenced in a study of T cells after yellow fever vaccination. One entry per CDR3 protein, called by TCRdb with MiXCR from the 5' RACE reads. This sample has more than 300,000 distinct CDR3 sequences; around 10% occur once, and the top ten carry 2.5% to 4%. The material sequenced was CD4+ T cells sorted from PBMCs, taken 45 days after the yellow fever booster vaccination. These receptors all come from a man aged 18 to 30 who received the YFV17D yellow fever vaccine.

The rearrangement uses TRBV24-1 and TRBJ2-5, with D maybe TRBD2 (6 bases). Trimming shortened V by 9 bases and J by 3 bases, and 13 bases separated the two germline ends. Germline CDR1 is KGHDR and CDR2 is SFDVKD. The CDR3 is 13 amino acids. In nucleotides, the CDR3 is TGTGCCACCGGGGCGGGGATAGAAGAGACCCAGTACTTC. Its protein is CATGAGIEETQYF.

This clonotype showed up just a few times. This chain connects TRBV3-1 to TRBJ1-6, with D unclear. The CDR3 spans 15 residues. V was clipped by 1 base and J by 10 bases, with 14 bases between them. Germline V lookup: CDR1 LGHDT, CDR2 YNNKEL (reference sequence). This CDR3 is CASSQGLPGMSPLHF. The CDR3 nucleotides read TGTGCCAGCAGCCAAGGGCTTCCGGGTATGTCACCCCTCCACTTT.

This chain uses TRBV18 with TRBJ2-1; 12 bases are a match to TRBD2. CDR1 and CDR2 from the germline V gene are KGHSH and LQKENI. There are 16 residues in the CDR3. V lost 5 bases, J lost 4 bases, and 6 bases stayed unmatched. The CDR3 reads CASSETSGGRYNEQFF. For the CDR3, the DNA is TGTGCCAGCTCAGAAACTAGCGGGGGGCGATACAATGAGCAGTTCTTC.

The sample holds a few counts of this clonotype. The chain is built from TRBV20-1 and TRBJ1-3; D may be TRBD1 (5 bases). Germline lookup yields CDR1 DFQATT and CDR2 SNEGSKA (reference sequence). The CDR3 is made up of 14 amino acids. V dropped 7 bases and J dropped 2 bases, with 15 bases sitting between them. CDR3 in DNA: TGCAGTGTAGGGGCCCGAGGGGCTGGAAACACCATATATTTT. Residues: CSVGARGAGNTIYF.

V and J are TRBV15 and TRBJ2-3; D is possibly TRBD2 (5 bases). V lost 0 bases to trimming and J lost 4 bases, with 5 bases between them. The CDR3 spans 13 residues. Germline lookup yields CDR1 LNHNV and CDR2 YYDKDF (reference sequence). Written as DNA, the CDR3 is TGTGCCACCAGCAGAGAGCGGGCAGATACGCAGTATTTT. Translated: CATSRERADTQYF.

This clonotype was recorded a few times. The chain's CDR3 is CAISLQGAGFGANVLTF. The CDR3 DNA is TGTGCCATCAGCCTACAGGGGGCCGGTTTTGGGGCCAACGTCCTGACTTTC. This chain uses TRBV10-3 with TRBJ2-6, with 9 nucleotides matching TRBD1. This CDR3 has 17 residues. The J segment lost 3 bases and the V segment lost 6 bases, leaving 9 bases of the junction unmatched. Per germline, CDR1 ENHRY and CDR2 SYGVKD.

The genes are TRBV11-1 and TRBJ2-5; D may be TRBD1 (6 bases). V was shortened by 3 bases and J by 3 bases, with 11 bases between the two germline ends. Germline CDR1 and CDR2: SGHAT and FQDESV (reference sequence). CDR3 size: 14 residues. The CDR3 sequence is CASSLSRGEETQYF. The CDR3, as DNA: TGTGCCAGCAGCTTGTCCAGGGGAGAAGAGACCCAGTACTTC.

This chain uses TRBV4-3 with TRBJ2-7, with D uncertain. The germline V gene has CDR1 LGHNA and CDR2 YSLEER. V was shortened by 3 bases and J by 2 bases, with 20 bases between the two germline ends. CDR3 length: 17 amino acids. The CDR3 DNA is TGCGCCAGCAGCCACTCTTGCAGCCAGGCAGAGACCTACGAGCAGTACGTC. Its translation is CASSHSCSQAETYEQYV.

CDR3 bases: TGCGCCAGCAGCTTGGGAGGGACACTCAATGAGCAGTTCTTC. It translates to CASSLGGTLNEQFF. The rearrangement links TRBV5-1 to TRBJ2-1; possibly TRBD1 for D (6 bases). The CDR3 loop spans 14 amino acids. CDR1 is SGHRS and CDR2 is YFSETQ in the germline V gene. With 0 bases removed from V and 6 bases from J, the gap between germline ends came to 10 bases.

The CDR3 nucleotides read TGTGCCAGCAGTTTAAGGACAGGGGGCGACACAGATACGCAGTATTTT. This gives the protein CASSLRTGGDTDTQYF. V gene TRBV6-5 combines with J gene TRBJ2-3; 11 nucleotides align to TRBD1. Germline V gene data show CDR1 as MNHEY and CDR2 as SVGAGI. The CDR3 covers 16 residues. The ends lost 4 bases at V and 2 bases at J; junction bases unmatched: 5.

The chain uses TRBV6-2 or TRBV6-3 and TRBJ2-1, with 7 bases fitting TRBD1. Per the germline V gene, CDR1 is MNHEY and CDR2 is SVGEGT. CDR3 length: 15 amino acids. Unmatched junction bases numbered 8, after V lost 1 base and J lost 8 bases. The CDR3 reads CASSYFRQGSHEQFF. CDR3 in DNA: TGTGCCAGCAGTTACTTTCGACAGGGCAGTCATGAGCAGTTCTTC.

This clonotype was counted only a few times. CDR3 protein: CASRLLGVSGEKLFF. The CDR3 coding sequence is TGCGCCAGCAGGCTACTTGGGGTATCCGGTGAAAAACTGTTTTTT. The chain combines TRBV4-1 with TRBJ1-4; D remains ambiguous. CDR1 is MGHRA, CDR2 YSYEKL, per germline. V gave up 6 bases and J gave up 7 bases, with 18 bases separating them. This CDR3 has 15 amino acids.

The J gene is TRBJ1-4, the V gene TRBV4-1; D gene uncertain. Germline values: CDR1 MGHRA, CDR2 YSYEKL. CDR3 length: 15 residues. Between the trimmed V and J ends, which lost 2 bases and 0 bases, there was a span of 7 bases. CDR3 in amino acids: CASSQLRTTNEKLFF. The CDR3 DNA sequence: TGCGCCAGCAGCCAACTTAGAACAACTAATGAAAAACTGTTTTTT.

This clonotype appeared many times. The chain is built from TRBV5-1 and TRBJ2-7; D is possibly TRBD1 (6 bases). The CDR3 has 14 residues. Germline V gene lookup returns CDR1 SGHRS and CDR2 YFSETQ. V lost 2 bases, J lost 3 bases, and 12 bases lay in between. The CDR3 protein is CASSFMDSSYEQYF. CDR3 in DNA: TGCGCCAGCAGCTTTATGGACAGCAGCTACGAGCAGTACTTC.